This TCR beta chain is from a study of T cells in localized non-small cell lung cancer. In the case of this clone: Its antigen is as yet unknown. The junction shows a germline mismatch at one end, possibly a read error.

Measured with immunoSEQ multiplex PCR; TCRdb has only the in-frame clones, and not every one. The sample consists of over 25,000 clones, about 89% of them appearing once. The germline CDR1 and CDR2 sequences are LGHNA and YSLEER. The CDR3 sequence is 18 residues long. General observations from the study: Uninvolved adjacent lung showed higher T cell clonality than tumor. Adjacent lung exhibited a median of around 60 among the 100 most abundant tumor clones. Longer overall survival associated with higher blood T cell density; shorter survival with higher adjacent-lung clonality. Because sequencing included only one region (of the tumor), heterogeneity remains possible.

The origin of this receptor is a man aged 35 to 69 with stage II lung adenocarcinoma. The specimen was PBMCs, collected before any cancer treatment. The chain has TRBV4-3 and TRBJ2-6; the match to TRBD1 covers 7 bases. CDR3 sequence: CASSQAQGVFPGTNVLTF. DNA for the CDR3: TGCGCCAGCAGCCAAGCTCAGGGGGTTTTCCCTGGGACCAACGTCCTGACTTTC.